Presented here are 20 T cell receptor beta chains from one specimen sequenced in a study of identical twins. One entry per CDR3 protein, called by TCRdb with MiXCR from the 5' RACE reads. The sample consists of 1.5 million to 2 million distinct CDR3 sequences, 25% to 35% of them appearing once. The sequencing input was cord blood. Receptor source: a newborn girl in good health.

The rearrangement links TRBV20-1 to TRBJ2-5; D could derive from TRBD1 or TRBD2 (5 bases each). The V and J ends lost 3 bases and 5 bases respectively, with 10 bases between them. The CDR3 covers 12 residues. CDR1 and CDR2 from the germline V gene are DFQATT and SNEGSKA (reference sequence). The CDR3 reads CSASGKGETQYF. CDR3 coding DNA: TGCAGTGCTAGCGGGAAGGGGGAGACCCAGTACTTC.

This clonotype was observed many times. The chain combines TRBV3-1 with TRBJ1-5; no reliable D call. V lost 1 base, J lost 0 bases, and 7 bases lay in between. Germline loops: CDR1 LGHDT, CDR2 YNNKEL (reference sequence). This CDR3 comprises 15 residues. CDR3: CASSQGPYSNQPQHF. The CDR3 DNA reads TGTGCCAGCAGCCAAGGACCTTATAGCAATCAGCCCCAGCATTTT. Complete variable domain (other parts from reference TRBV3-1 and TRBJ1-5): DTAVSQTPKYLVTQMGNDKSIKCEQNLGHDTMYWYKQDSKKFLKIMFSYNNKELIINETVPNRFSPKSPDKAHLNLHINSLELGDSAVYFCASSQGPYSNQPQHFGDGTRLSIL.

This chain connects TRBV6-1 to TRBJ1-1; maybe TRBD1 (5 bases). Germline CDR1 reads MNHNS; CDR2 reads SASEGT. The ends were cut back, 3 bases at V and 1 base at J, with 9 bases in the middle. The CDR3 covers 14 residues. CDR3 coding DNA: TGTGCCAGCAGTGAGCGACAGCAGAACACTGAAGCTTTCTTT. Its translation: CASSERQQNTEAFF.

The CDR3 reads CASSQVQGANTEAFF. The CDR3 nucleotides are TGCGCCAGCAGCCAAGTACAGGGGGCGAACACTGAAGCTTTCTTT. The rearrangement uses TRBV4-1 and TRBJ1-1; TRBD1 agrees at 9 bases. Unmatched junction bases numbered 1, after V lost 1 base and J lost 1 base. The CDR3 is 15 amino acids. In germline, CDR1 is MGHRA, CDR2 YSYEKL.

The chain recombines TRBV6-5 with TRBJ2-7; 7 bases are a match to TRBD2. Germline V gene lookup returns CDR1 MNHEY and CDR2 SVGAGI. V lost 2 bases and J lost 3; bases outside the gene matches: 7. This CDR3 contains 15 residues. The CDR3 loop reads CASSYAGDWRYEQYF. The CDR3, as DNA: TGTGCCAGCAGTTACGCGGGGGATTGGCGCTACGAGCAGTACTTC.

The chain has TRBV5-1 and TRBJ2-3; 13 bases fit TRBD2. V was pared by 0 bases and J by 2 bases, with 3 bases of the junction left unmatched. This CDR3 region has 17 residues. Germline loops: CDR1 SGHRS, CDR2 YFSETQ. CDR3 sequence (DNA): TGCGCCAGCAGCTTGGACGGGACTAGCGGGGCCACAGATACGCAGTATTTT. This translates into CASSLDGTSGATDTQYF.

The chain recombines TRBV24-1 with TRBJ1-1, with no clear D. The V gene's germline CDR1 is KGHDR and CDR2 SFDVKD. The CDR3 length is 13 residues. V dropped 7 bases and J dropped 3 bases, with 11 bases sitting between them. The CDR3 DNA sequence: TGTGCCACCAGGGATAGACCCGACACTGAAGCTTTCTTT. Translating it yields CATRDRPDTEAFF.

This clonotype was recorded a few times. The chain recombines TRBV28 with TRBJ2-2; tentative D call: TRBD2 (5 bases). This CDR3 comprises 13 residues. The V end lost 7 bases, the J end lost 9 bases, and 15 bases lay between the germline ends. The germline gives CDR1 MDHEN, CDR2 SYDVKM. This CDR3 is CASTLRGIRELFF. DNA for the CDR3: TGTGCCAGCACCCTGAGAGGGATTAGGGAGCTGTTTTTT.

The V call is TRBV10-3, the J call TRBJ1-2, with TRBD1 identical over 10 bases. The J segment lost 8 bases and the V segment lost 6 bases, leaving 6 bases of the junction unmatched. CDR3 size: 13 residues. Looked up from germline, CDR1 is ENHRY and CDR2 is SYGVKD. CDR3 bases: TGTGCCATCAGAGACAGGGGGCCGGGGGGCTACACCTTC. This codes for CAIRDRGPGGYTF.

The rearrangement uses TRBV20-1 and TRBJ1-2; TRBD1 might be the D (6 bases). This CDR3 spans 15 amino acids. CDR1 and CDR2 from the germline V gene are DFQATT and SNEGSKA (reference sequence). V was cut by 0 bases and J by 2 bases, with 13 bases left in between. CDR3 sequence: CSARDEGGPNYGYTF. The CDR3 DNA reads TGCAGTGCTAGAGATGAGGGGGGCCCCAACTATGGCTACACCTTC.

This chain uses TRBV5-1 with TRBJ2-5; TRBD2 is a possible D gene (6 bases). Trimming left V 0 bases short and J 9 bases short, with 18 bases between. This CDR3 is 15 amino acids long. In germline, CDR1 is SGHRS, CDR2 YFSETQ. CDR3 in amino acids: CASSLDGRLRAPQYF. DNA of the CDR3: TGCGCCAGCAGCTTGGACGGGAGATTAAGAGCGCCCCAGTACTTC.

This clonotype was seen a few times. The CDR3 is CASSYTGGIQETQYF. Written as DNA, the CDR3 is TGTGCCAGCAGTTACACGGGCGGAATACAAGAGACCCAGTACTTC. The rearrangement uses TRBV6-5 and TRBJ2-5; no clear D. The V gene lost 2 bases and the J gene lost 2 bases, with 12 bases spanning the gap. Germline V gene sequence: CDR1 MNHEY, CDR2 SVGAGI. The CDR3 spans 15 residues.

V is TRBV5-4 and J is TRBJ2-7; 7 bases line up with TRBD2. CDR1 and CDR2 from the germline V gene are SGHNT and YYREEE (reference sequence). J gave up 2 bases and V 10 bases, and 6 bases lay outside the gene matches. CDR3 length: 12 amino acids. The CDR3 is CAWGLHPYEQYF. The CDR3 region has the DNA TGTGCCTGGGGACTACACCCCTACGAGCAGTACTTC. The entire variable domain, with the rest obtained from reference TRBV5-4 and TRBJ2-7, is as follows: ETGVTQSPTHLIKTRGQQVTLRCSSQSGHNTVSWYQQALGQGPQFIFQYYREEENGRGNFPPRFSGLQFPNYSSELNVNALELDDSALYLCAWGLHPYEQYFGPGTRLTVT.

This clonotype was recorded at least ten times. This chain links TRBV7-2 with TRBJ2-4; D is ambiguous. Germline V lookup: CDR1 SGHTA, CDR2 FQGNSA. Trimming cost V 0 bases and J 0 bases, with 9 bases left between them. The CDR3 runs 16 residues. The CDR3 coding sequence is TGTGCCAGCAGCTTAGCTTCGGTTCTAGCCAAAAACATTCAGTACTTC. Translated: CASSLASVLAKNIQYF.

The J gene is TRBJ2-4, the V gene TRBV29-1, with a weak D call TRBD1 (5 bases). The CDR3 has 13 residues. CDR1 is SQVTM and CDR2 is ANQGSEA in the germline V gene. The V and J ends lost 3 bases and 3 bases respectively, with 9 bases between them. CDR3 coding DNA: TGCAGCGTTGATGCGCAGGGCAAAAACATTCAGTACTTC. Its translation is CSVDAQGKNIQYF.

The chain uses TRBV5-1 and TRBJ1-2, with no clear D. This CDR3 region has 15 residues. Germline V lookup: CDR1 SGHRS, CDR2 YFSETQ. The V end lost 1 base, the J end lost 0 bases, and 10 bases lay between the germline ends. The CDR3 bases are TGCGCCAGCAGCTTGCCCCTTGGGCCTAACTATGGCTACACCTTC. Its protein product is CASSLPLGPNYGYTF.

The chain uses TRBV24-1 and TRBJ2-7; D remains ambiguous. This CDR3 is built from 14 residues. CDR1 KGHDR and CDR2 SFDVKD come from the germline V gene. With 4 bases removed from V and 7 bases from J, the gap between germline ends came to 16 bases. The CDR3 DNA follows: TGTGCCACCAGTGAGGTTGGCGCGTCCTCTGAGCAGTACTTC. As protein: CATSEVGASSEQYF.

V is TRBV24-1 and J is TRBJ1-1; 8 bases match TRBD1. The CDR3 covers 15 residues. V was clipped by 5 bases and J by 4 bases; unmatched bases: 8. Germline values: CDR1 KGHDR, CDR2 SFDVKD. CDR3 region: CATSGTDRGGTEAFF. In DNA, the CDR3 is TGTGCCACCAGTGGCACCGACAGGGGAGGCACTGAAGCTTTCTTT.

The sample holds many counts of this clonotype. The chain recombines TRBV29-1 with TRBJ1-2, with TRBD1 as a possible D gene (6 bases). Per the germline V gene, CDR1 is SQVTM and CDR2 is ANQGSEA. V lost 5 bases and J 4 bases, leaving 14 bases between the germline ends. This CDR3 comprises 13 residues. CDR3 in DNA: TGCAGCGTTTCTGAGGGGGTTGGCTATGGCTACACCTTC. Its translation is CSVSEGVGYGYTF.

The chain carries TRBV27 and TRBJ1-5; 9 bases match TRBD1. This CDR3 contains 15 residues. With 2 bases clipped from V and 6 bases from J, the junction kept 5 bases outside the gene matches. CDR1 is MNHEY and CDR2 is SMNVEV in the germline V gene (reference sequence). The CDR3 coding sequence is TGTGCCAGCAGTTTAACAGGGGGCGCATCTCAGCCCCAGCATTTT. As protein: CASSLTGGASQPQHF.